This TCR beta chain was recorded in a study of shared clonotypes between healthy human individuals. Study summary: The study used three CD4 naive, three CD4 memory, two CD8 naive and one CD8 memory plate per donor. Study conclusions and caveats: The naive CD4 repertoires of a handful of donors were compared, and about 5% of clonotypes were shared. There were few donors, and this limited the genetic and exposure-history diversity represented.

This CDR3 comprises 14 residues. Trimming at V came to 3 bases and at J to 7 bases, leaving 5 bases not matched to a gene. From germline, CDR1 is LNHDA and CDR2 SQIVND (reference sequence). Sequenced by immunoSEQ multiplex PCR; TCRdb stores in-frame clones only, minus some. The sample includes roughly 810,000 clones, 95% to 97% of them seen just once. Naive-designated CD8 cells lacked CD45RO, were positively enriched for CCR7, and omitted terminally differentiated effector memory CD45RA+ cells. Remarks on this clone: Its antigen is unknown.

The chain links TRBV19 to TRBJ2-2, with 7 bases fitting TRBD2. This TCR derives from a man aged 25-40 years in good health. Sequences were obtained from naive CD8+ T cells sorted from blood. CDR3: CASSIREEGGELFF. CDR3 sequence (DNA): TGTGCCAGTAGTATCCGGGAGGAAGGCGGGGAGCTGTTTTTT.